What follows are 18 T cell receptor beta chains derived from one specimen sequenced in a study of blood T cells in healthy people across ages. A second PCR, run for roughly 7 to 12 cycles, used a sample-barcoded 5' primer plus a J-beta primer mix. TCRdb re-derived calls from the 5' RACE reads in MiXCR, one entry per CDR3 protein. The repertoire holds fewer than 2 million distinct CDR3 sequences, with more than 35% as singletons. Specimen: blood. The receptors originated from a human donor in good health.

The V and J genes are TRBV5-4 and TRBJ2-1; 13 bases match TRBD2. V was clipped by 4 bases and J by 7 bases; unmatched bases: 8. Germline CDR1 reads SGHNT; CDR2 reads YYREEE (reference sequence). The CDR3 consists of 16 residues. In DNA, the CDR3 is TGTGCCAGCAGCGGGTCACCGGGACTAGCGGGAAATGAGCAGTTCTTC. Its translation is CASSGSPGLAGNEQFF.

This sequence joins TRBV20-1 and TRBJ2-1, with 7 positions matching TRBD1. Germline V gene data show CDR1 as DFQATT and CDR2 as SNEGSKA (reference sequence). V shed 6 bases, J shed 0 bases, and the junction held 8 bases outside the gene matches. The CDR3 sequence is 15 residues long. The CDR3 spells CSALDRSSSYNEQFF. CDR3 coding DNA: TGCAGTGCCCTGGACAGGTCGAGCTCCTACAATGAGCAGTTCTTC.

The genes are TRBV7-2 and TRBJ2-4; either TRBD1 or TRBD2 may supply D (5 bases each). Germline V gene data show CDR1 as SGHTA and CDR2 as FQGNSA. Trimming pared 5 bases from V and 9 bases from J, leaving 14 bases between. This CDR3 has 13 amino acids. CDR3: CTSSPSQRGIQYF. The DNA of the CDR3 is TGTACCAGCAGCCCCTCCCAGAGGGGCATTCAGTACTTC.

This clonotype has just a few counts. The chain is built from TRBV6-5 and TRBJ2-1, with D tentatively TRBD2 (7 bases). The CDR3 is 14 amino acids. Trimming left V 5 bases short and J 8 bases short, with 16 bases between. Germline CDR1 MNHEY, CDR2 SVGAGI. The CDR3 DNA reads TGTGCCAGCAGTCCGGGGGGCCTAGTCTATGAGCAGTTCTTC. It specifies CASSPGGLVYEQFF.

In regard to this clonotype: A much larger clone differs by one base, so this may be a read error. The chain links TRBV29-1 to TRBJ2-1; TRBD2 matches 10 bases. The DNA end is a closer match to TRBJ2-7, so the J assignment may be wrong. Looked up from germline, CDR1 is SQVTM and CDR2 is ANQGSEA. The length of the CDR3 is 16 residues. This chain's CDR3 is CSVTGLAISSYNEQYF. Written as DNA, the CDR3 is TGCAGCGTAACGGGACTAGCGATAAGCTCCTACAATGAGCAGTACTTC.

V usage is TRBV28 and J usage is TRBJ1-4, with D unresolved. With 5 bases removed from V and 0 bases from J, the gap between germline ends came to 16 bases. The CDR3 runs to 17 residues. Per the germline V gene, CDR1 is MDHEN and CDR2 is SYDVKM. The CDR3 protein is CASSVTLFHATNEKLFF. The CDR3 bases are TGTGCCAGCAGTGTAACCCTCTTTCATGCAACTAATGAAAAACTGTTTTTT.

This clonotype occurred many times. The V and J genes are TRBV6-5 and TRBJ1-1; D is possibly TRBD1 (6 bases). With 5 bases removed from V and 8 bases from J, the gap between germline ends came to 18 bases. The CDR3 has 14 residues. Germline-derived CDR1 and CDR2 are MNHEY and SVGAGI. CDR3 DNA: TGTGCCAGCAGTGCAGATTCAGGGGCCCTAGAAGCTTTCTTT. It is translated as CASSADSGALEAFF.

A few counts support this clonotype. This chain connects TRBV6-2 or TRBV6-3 to TRBJ2-5, with 11 bases lining up with TRBD2. The J call may be faulty, since TRBJ2-7 better matches the DNA end. In germline, CDR1 is MNHEY, CDR2 SVGEGT. This CDR3 comprises 15 residues. Written as DNA, the CDR3 is TGTGCCAGCAGTTTAAGACTAGCGGGAACCTACGAGCAGTACTTC. Encoded protein: CASSLRLAGTYEQYF.

Note on this clonotype: A much larger clone lies a single base off, so this may be a read error. The CDR3 is CAISEWSRDYEQYF. CDR3 nucleotide sequence: TGTGCCATCAGTGAGTGGAGCCGAGACTACGAGCAGTACTTC. V gene TRBV10-3 combines with J gene TRBJ2-4; D is uncertain. TRBJ2-7 matches the DNA end more closely, so the J call is doubtful. The length of the CDR3 is 14 residues. Germline CDR1 reads ENHRY; CDR2 reads SYGVKD.

This sequence joins TRBV5-1 and TRBJ2-5; the D gene is possibly TRBD1 (6 bases). The V end lost 4 bases, the J end lost 5 bases, and 12 bases lay between the germline ends. Germline-derived CDR1 and CDR2 are SGHRS and YFSETQ. The CDR3 runs to 13 residues. The CDR3 region has the DNA TGCGCCAGCAGCCCGATTGACAGGGAGACCCAGTACTTC. It yields the protein CASSPIDRETQYF. The whole variable domain, filled in from reference TRBV5-1 and TRBJ2-5, reads KAGVTQTPRYLIKTRGQQVTLSCSPISGHRSVSWYQQTPGQGLQFLFEYFSETQRNKGNFPGRFSGRQFSNSRSEMNVSTLELGDSALYLCASSPIDRETQYFGPGTRLLVL.

This clonotype was picked up a small number of times. The chain couples TRBV5-6 to TRBJ1-2; D is undetermined. V gave up 1 base and J gave up 0 bases, with 16 bases separating them. Germline CDR1 SGHDT, CDR2 YYEEEE. This CDR3 spans 17 amino acids. CDR3 coding DNA: TGTGCCAGCAGCTTGTCGTACAGCGGAAATCCTAACTATGGCTACACCTTC. This codes for CASSLSYSGNPNYGYTF.

This clonotype was picked up a small number of times. A read error may account for a junction end that differs from germline. CDR3 protein: CASSLSTGMSGYTF. The CDR3 bases are TGTGCCAGCAGTCTATCGACAGGGATGAGTGGCTACACCTTC. V usage is TRBV27 and J usage is TRBJ1-2; TRBD1 matches 7 bases. Germline lookup yields CDR1 MNHEY and CDR2 SMNVEV (reference sequence). The CDR3 sequence is 14 residues long.

This clonotype has just a few counts. This chain connects TRBV30 to TRBJ1-2; weak D call: TRBD1 (6 bases). This CDR3 has 13 amino acids. Between the trimmed V and J ends, which lost 1 base and 4 bases, there was a span of 10 bases. Per germline, CDR1 GTSNPN and CDR2 SVGIG (reference sequence). The CDR3: CAWSETGTYGYTF. CDR3 coding DNA: TGTGCCTGGAGTGAAACAGGGACCTATGGCTACACCTTC.

The CDR3 DNA sequence: TGTGCCAGCAGTTACTCGATCACAAGGGGCCCCTACGAGCAGTACTTC. Translated: CASSYSITRGPYEQYF. The chain has TRBV6-2 or TRBV6-3 and TRBJ2-7; a possible D gene is TRBD1 (5 bases). V was clipped by 0 bases and J by 2 bases, with 14 bases between them. The CDR3 extends over 16 amino acids. CDR1 MNHEY and CDR2 SVGEGT come from the germline V gene.

The chain carries TRBV3-1 and TRBJ2-5; D is ambiguous. Trimming took off 4 bases at V and 4 bases at J, with 13 bases between the two ends. The CDR3 loop spans 14 amino acids. CDR1 and CDR2 (germline): LGHDT, YNNKEL (reference sequence). The CDR3, as DNA: TGTGCCAGCAGCCCACGCGACACCGGAGAGACCCAGTACTTC. This translates into CASSPRDTGETQYF.

For this clonotype: The junction departs from germline at one end; a sequencing error may be responsible. The chain recombines TRBV29-1 with TRBJ1-2; TRBD1 matches 9 bases. The CDR3 covers 14 residues. Germline-derived CDR1 and CDR2 are SQVTM and ANQGSEA. CDR3 DNA: TGCGGCGTTGGGACAGGGAAGGAAGTTTGGGGCTACACCTTC. It yields the protein CGVGTGKEVWGYTF.

This clonotype showed up just a few times. The chain has TRBV20-1 and TRBJ1-2; tentative D call: TRBD1 (5 bases). CDR1 and CDR2 (germline): DFQATT, SNEGSKA (reference sequence). The V end was cut by 3 bases, the J end by 11 bases, with 13 bases between. The CDR3 totals 11 residues. CDR3 amino acids: CSASVIGGYTF. DNA for the CDR3: TGCAGTGCTAGTGTAATCGGGGGGTACACCTTC.

The J gene is TRBJ1-4, the V gene TRBV12-3 or TRBV12-4; D call uncertain. The CDR3 spans 16 residues. V dropped 2 bases and J dropped 7 bases, with 17 bases sitting between them. CDR3 nucleotides: TGTGCCAGCAGTTTACACTCCGTCAGGTTTGGTGAAAAACTGTTTTTT. Protein: CASSLHSVRFGEKLFF.